The source of this TCR beta chain is a study of T cell repertoires in cytomegalovirus infection. The CDR3 extends over 14 amino acids. After removal of 4 bases from V and 2 bases from J, the junction contained 4 bases not matched to a gene. Regarding this clonotype: Its matching antigen is unknown.

One entry per CDR3 protein results from TCRdb running MiXCR on the reads. The sample lists roughly 990,000 distinct CDR3 sequences, around 30% seen once, with over 12% in the top ten. Sequencing used cultured CD8+ T cells from PBMCs, obtained from culture after CMV antigen stimulation. The chain has TRBV12-3 or TRBV12-4 and TRBJ2-7, with 8 bases fitting TRBD1. The TCR was taken from a human donor in good health (CMV status not recorded). Some clones in this sample may be carry-over from other donors' samples. This chain's CDR3 is CASSSPDRAYEQYF. In nucleotides, the CDR3 is TGTGCCAGCAGTTCCCCGGACAGGGCCTACGAGCAGTACTTC.